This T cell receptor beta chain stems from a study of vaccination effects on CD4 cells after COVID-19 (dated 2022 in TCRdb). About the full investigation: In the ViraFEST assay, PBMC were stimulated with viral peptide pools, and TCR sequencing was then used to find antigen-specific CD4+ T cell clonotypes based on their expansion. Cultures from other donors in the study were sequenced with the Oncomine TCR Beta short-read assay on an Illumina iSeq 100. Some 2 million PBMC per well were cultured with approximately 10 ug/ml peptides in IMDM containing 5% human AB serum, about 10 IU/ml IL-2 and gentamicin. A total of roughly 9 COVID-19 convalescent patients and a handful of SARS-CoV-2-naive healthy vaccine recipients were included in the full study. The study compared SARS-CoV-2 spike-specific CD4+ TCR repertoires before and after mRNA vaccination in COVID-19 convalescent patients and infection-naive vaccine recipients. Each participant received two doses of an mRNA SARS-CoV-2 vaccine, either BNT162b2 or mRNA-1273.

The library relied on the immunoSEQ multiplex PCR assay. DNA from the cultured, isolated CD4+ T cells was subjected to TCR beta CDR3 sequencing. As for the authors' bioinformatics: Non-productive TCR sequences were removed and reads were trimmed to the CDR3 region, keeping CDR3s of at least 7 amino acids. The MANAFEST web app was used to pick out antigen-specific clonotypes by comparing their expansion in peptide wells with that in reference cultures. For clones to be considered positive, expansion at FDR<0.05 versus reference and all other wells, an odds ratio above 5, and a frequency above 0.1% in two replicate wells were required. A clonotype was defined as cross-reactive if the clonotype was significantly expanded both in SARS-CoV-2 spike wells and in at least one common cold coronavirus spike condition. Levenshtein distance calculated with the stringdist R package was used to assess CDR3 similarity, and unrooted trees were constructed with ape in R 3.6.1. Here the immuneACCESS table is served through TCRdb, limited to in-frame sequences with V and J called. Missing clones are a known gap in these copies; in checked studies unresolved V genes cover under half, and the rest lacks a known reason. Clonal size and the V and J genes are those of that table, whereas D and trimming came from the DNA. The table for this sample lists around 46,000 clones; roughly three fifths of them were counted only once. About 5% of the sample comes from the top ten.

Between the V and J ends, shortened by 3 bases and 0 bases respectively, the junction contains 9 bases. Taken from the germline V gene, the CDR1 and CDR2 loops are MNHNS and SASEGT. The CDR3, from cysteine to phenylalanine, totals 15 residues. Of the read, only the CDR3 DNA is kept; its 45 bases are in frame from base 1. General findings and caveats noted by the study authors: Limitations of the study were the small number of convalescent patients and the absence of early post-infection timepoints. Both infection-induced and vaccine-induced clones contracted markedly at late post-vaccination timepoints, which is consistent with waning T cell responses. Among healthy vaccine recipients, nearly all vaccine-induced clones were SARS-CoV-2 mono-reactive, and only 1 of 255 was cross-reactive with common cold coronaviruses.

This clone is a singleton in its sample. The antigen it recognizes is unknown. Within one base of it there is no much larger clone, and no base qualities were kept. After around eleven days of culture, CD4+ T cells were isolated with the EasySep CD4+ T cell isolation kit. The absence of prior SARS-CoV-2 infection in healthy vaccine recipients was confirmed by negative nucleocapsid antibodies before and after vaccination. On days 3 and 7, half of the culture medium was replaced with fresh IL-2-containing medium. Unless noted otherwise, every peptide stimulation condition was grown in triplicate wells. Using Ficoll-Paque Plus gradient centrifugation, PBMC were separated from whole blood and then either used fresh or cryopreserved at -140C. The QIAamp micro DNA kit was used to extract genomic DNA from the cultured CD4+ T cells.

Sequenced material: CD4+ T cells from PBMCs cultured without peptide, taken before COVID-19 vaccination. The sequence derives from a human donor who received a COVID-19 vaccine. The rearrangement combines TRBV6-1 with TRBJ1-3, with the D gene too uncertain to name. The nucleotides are TGTGCCAGCAGTGATTCGACACTCTCTGGAAACACCATATATTTT. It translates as CASSDSTLSGNTIYF.